One T cell receptor beta chain is described in this entry. The sample belongs to a study of shared clonotypes between healthy human individuals. Study-level information: Samples came from a couple of female and a few male donors aged 18 to 49.

Trimming removed 4 bases at V and 9 bases at J, with 25 bases between. Germline assignment: CDR1 SGHAT and CDR2 FQNNGV. The CDR3 contains 17 residues. Sequenced by immunoSEQ multiplex PCR; TCRdb stores in-frame clones only, minus some. The sample includes millions of clones, roughly 92% of them seen just once. The chain couples TRBV11-2 to TRBJ2-1, with D perhaps matching TRBD2 (6 bases). Sequenced material: naive CD4+ T cells sorted from blood. Subset meaning: CD45RA+ positively selected. This TCR was sampled from a man between 18 and 35 years old in good health. In nucleotides, the CDR3 is TGTGCCAGCAGCTATATCCCAGTGTTTATGGGGGGAGGTGAGCAGTTCTTC. It specifies CASSYIPVFMGGGEQFF.